A selection of T cell receptor beta chains follows, all from one sample in a study of response to subunit inactivated influenza vaccine. TCRdb itself ran the RT-PCR reads through MiXCR, one entry per CDR3 protein. In the table there are some 570,000 distinct CDR3 sequences, around 11% of which are singletons. The same specimen was also included in a second study, on T cells expressing NK-cell markers.

Sequenced material: PBMCs from blood, taken on the day of vaccination. These receptor sequences come from a man aged 50 or older who received an inactivated influenza vaccine. Both conserved end residues are part of each CDR3. The D gene is left open where the match is weak. Expanded clones get a size class; other rows say once, few or many, or leave the size out.

J: TRBJ2-2
length: 14
size: NA
V: TRBV3-1
D: NA
DNA: TGTGCCAGCAGCCAAGTTCTAAACACCGGGGAGCTGTTTTTT
CDR3: CASSQVLNTGELFF

J: TRBJ2-1
length: 16
size: few
V: TRBV7-2
D: TRBD2
DNA: TGTGCCAGCAGCTTAGGAGCAGCGGGAGTGTATAATGAGCAGTTCTTC
CDR3: CASSLGAAGVYNEQFF

J: TRBJ2-2
length: 14
size: few
V: TRBV18
D: NA
DNA: TGTGCCAGCACTGACAGGAGTAACACCGGGGAGCTGTTTTTT
CDR3: CASTDRSNTGELFF

J: TRBJ2-7
length: 16
size: NA
V: TRBV7-6
D: TRBD2
DNA: TGTGCCAGCAGCTTAGGCGGGAGGGAAGGGGCCTACGAGCAGTACTTC
CDR3: CASSLGGREGAYEQYF

J: TRBJ2-7
length: 15
size: NA
V: TRBV30
D: TRBD2
DNA: TGTGCCTGGAGTGTATCGACTAGCGGGACCTACGAGCAGTACTTC
CDR3: CAWSVSTSGTYEQYF

J: TRBJ2-1
length: 15
size: NA
V: TRBV5-1
D: NA
DNA: TGCGCCAGCAGCTTGTTAGGGGTTAAGGGGAATGAGCAGTTCTTC
CDR3: CASSLLGVKGNEQFF

J: TRBJ2-5
length: 15
size: few
V: TRBV12-3/TRBV12-4
D: NA
DNA: TGTGCCAGCAGTTTTAGCGGAGATACACAAGAGACCCAGTACTTC
CDR3: CASSFSGDTQETQYF

J: TRBJ2-3
length: 15
size: few
V: TRBV2
D: TRBD2
DNA: TGTGCCAGCAGTGAAGCGGCGGGAGGGATTAGGACGCAGTATTTT
CDR3: CASSEAAGGIRTQYF

J: TRBJ1-1
length: 14
size: NA
V: TRBV12-3/TRBV12-4
D: TRBD1
DNA: TGTGCCAGCACACTACAGGGGGCGAAGACTGAAGCTTTCTTT
CDR3: CASTLQGAKTEAFF

J: TRBJ2-1
length: 13
size: NA
V: TRBV10-3
D: NA
DNA: TGTGCCATCAGTGAGTCATGGCAGTTGATGCAGTTCTTC
CDR3: CAISESWQLMQFF

J: TRBJ2-7
length: 14
size: NA
V: TRBV28
D: NA
DNA: TGTGCCAGCAGTGTACAGGGCTACTCCTACGAGCAGTACTTC
CDR3: CASSVQGYSYEQYF

J: TRBJ1-2
length: 15
size: many
V: TRBV4-3
D: NA
DNA: TGCGCCAGCAGCCAACAAGGGACCGCGGGGCGAGGCTACACCTTC
CDR3: CASSQQGTAGRGYTF

J: TRBJ2-1
length: 12
size: many
V: TRBV6-2/TRBV6-3
D: NA
DNA: TGTGCCAGCAGTTGGCCCCAAGGTGCGCAGTTCTTC
CDR3: CASSWPQGAQFF

J: TRBJ1-4
length: 15
size: NA
V: TRBV20-1
D: NA
DNA: TGCAGTGCCTACCCTCCCAAGTCAACTAATGAAAAACTGTTTTTT
CDR3: CSAYPPKSTNEKLFF

J: TRBJ2-3
length: 15
size: few
V: TRBV7-2
D: NA
DNA: TGTGCCAGCAGCTACATACAGGGCTTCACAGATACGCAGTATTTT
CDR3: CASSYIQGFTDTQYF

J: TRBJ2-3
length: 15
size: few
V: TRBV28
D: TRBD2
DNA: TGTGCCAGCAGTTCCTCCAGCGGGGTCAAAGATACGCAGTATTTT
CDR3: CASSSSSGVKDTQYF

J: TRBJ2-7
length: 15
size: few
V: TRBV7-2
D: TRBD2
DNA: TGTGCCAGCAGCTTAATAGCGGGGACTCCCTACGAGCAGTACTTC
CDR3: CASSLIAGTPYEQYF

J: TRBJ1-1
length: 13
size: NA
V: TRBV20-1
D: NA
DNA: TGCAGTGCTAGTCGGTCTTGGGACACTGAAGCTTTCTTT
CDR3: CSASRSWDTEAFF

J: TRBJ2-1
length: 14
size: NA
V: TRBV20-1
D: TRBD2
DNA: TGCAGTGCTTTACTAGCGGGAGGAACCAATGAGCAGTTCTTC
CDR3: CSALLAGGTNEQFF

J: TRBJ1-1
length: 13
size: many
V: TRBV5-1
D: TRBD1
DNA: TGCGCCAGCAGCGCGACAGGGACCACTGAAGCTTTCTTT
CDR3: CASSATGTTEAFF

J: TRBJ2-2
length: 15
size: few
V: TRBV12-3/TRBV12-4
D: NA
DNA: TGTGCCAGCAGTCCTCACAGCGGGAACACCGGGGAGCTGTTTTTT
CDR3: CASSPHSGNTGELFF

J: TRBJ2-5
length: 12
size: few
V: TRBV12-3/TRBV12-4
D: NA
DNA: TGTGCCAGCAGTCGCGACAGGTACACCCAGTACTTC
CDR3: CASSRDRYTQYF

J: TRBJ2-2
length: 14
size: NA
V: TRBV7-6
D: TRBD1
DNA: TGTGCCAGCAGACCAGGGGGCGGTACCGGGGAGCTGTTTTTT
CDR3: CASRPGGGTGELFF

J: TRBJ2-7
length: 14
size: many
V: TRBV20-1
D: NA
DNA: TGCAGTGCTTCCCCGACGGAGAGCTCCTACGAGCAGTACTTC
CDR3: CSASPTESSYEQYF

J: TRBJ2-1
length: 17
size: NA
V: TRBV5-4
D: NA
DNA: TGTGCCAGCAGCTTGGTTCCCCGGGCAGGGAAGTACAATGAGCAGTTCTTC
CDR3: CASSLVPRAGKYNEQFF